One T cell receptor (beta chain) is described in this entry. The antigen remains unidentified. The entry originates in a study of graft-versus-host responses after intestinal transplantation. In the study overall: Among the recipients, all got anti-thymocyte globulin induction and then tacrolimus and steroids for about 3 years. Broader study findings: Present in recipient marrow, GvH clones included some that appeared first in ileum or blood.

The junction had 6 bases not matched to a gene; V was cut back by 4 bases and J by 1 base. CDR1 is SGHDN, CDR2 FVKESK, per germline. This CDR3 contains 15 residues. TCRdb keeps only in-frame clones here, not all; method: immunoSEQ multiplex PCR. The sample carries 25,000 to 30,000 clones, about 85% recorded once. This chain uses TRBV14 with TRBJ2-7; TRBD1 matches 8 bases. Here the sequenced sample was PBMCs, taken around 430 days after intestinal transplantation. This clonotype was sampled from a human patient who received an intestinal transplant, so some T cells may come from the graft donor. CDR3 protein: CASSRIGQGSYEQYF. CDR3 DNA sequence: TGTGCCAGCAGCCGGATAGGACAGGGTTCCTACGAGCAGTACTTC.